The 25 T cell receptor beta chains reported below all come from one sample, sequenced in a study of blood T cell repertoires in COVID-19. Some clones are missing from TCRdb's copy, which holds only in-frame ones; the method was immunoSEQ multiplex PCR. Of 150,000 to 200,000 clones in the sample, approximately 85% were seen once. The sequencing input was peripheral blood. The receptors derive from a man aged 35-49 years with acute or convalescent COVID-19.

The V gene is TRBV11-1, the J gene TRBJ2-1; D is possibly TRBD2 (5 bases). Germline-derived CDR1 and CDR2 are SGHAT and FQDESV (reference sequence). Trimming took 0 bases from V and 4 from J, leaving 10 bases between them. The CDR3 contains 15 residues. In DNA, the CDR3 is TGTGCCAGCAGCTTAGCTACACCGGGGTACAATGAGCAGTTCTTC. Its translation is CASSLATPGYNEQFF. Looking up the rest from reference TRBV11-1 and TRBJ2-1 gives the full variable domain: EAEVAQSPRYKITEKSQAVAFWCDPISGHATLYWYRQILGQGPELLVQFQDESVVDDSQLPKDRFSAERLKGVDSTLKIQPAELGDSAMYLCASSLATPGYNEQFFGPGTRLTVL.

To note about this clone: Here the CDR3 omits its conserved ending phenylalanine or tryptophan, so a read error is the likely source. The CDR3 bases are TGTGCCACTGGACAGGGATACGAGCAGTACCTC. This gives the protein CATGQGYEQYL. The chain uses TRBV4-2 and TRBJ2-7; TRBD1 aligns across 8 bases. The CDR3 extends over 11 amino acids. Germline assignment: CDR1 LGHNA and CDR2 YNFKEQ. The ends lost 10 bases at V and 4 bases at J; junction bases unmatched: 3.

The rearrangement uses TRBV18 and TRBJ1-4; the D gene is possibly TRBD1 (6 bases). CDR1 is KGHSH, CDR2 LQKENI, per germline. The V end was cut by 5 bases, the J end by 7 bases, with 11 bases between. The length of the CDR3 is 13 residues. The CDR3 sequence: CASSSGQVEKLFF. DNA for the CDR3: TGTGCCAGCTCATCGGGACAAGTTGAAAAACTGTTTTTT.

This chain connects TRBV3-1 (or the pseudogene TRBV3-2) to TRBJ2-3; 12 nucleotides match TRBD2. The CDR3 has 15 residues. Germline loops: CDR1 LGHDT, CDR2 YNNKEL (reference sequence). The V gene end was trimmed by 1 base and the J gene end by 7 bases; junction bases not matched to a gene: 3. CDR3 in amino acids: CASSQGLAGAYTQYF. CDR3 DNA sequence: TGTGCCAGCAGCCAAGGACTAGCGGGGGCCTATACGCAGTATTTT.

V gene TRBV28 combines with J gene TRBJ1-1, with D tentatively TRBD1 (6 bases). The CDR3 totals 13 residues. Germline V gives CDR1 MDHEN, CDR2 SYDVKM. The V end lost 7 bases, the J end lost 1 base, and 10 bases lay between the germline ends. CDR3 protein: CASTGGRNTEAFF. The DNA of the CDR3 is TGTGCCAGCACCGGGGGGCGGAACACTGAAGCTTTCTTT.

With regard to this clone: This specimen includes other DNA sequences encoding the same CDR3. The V call is TRBV7-3, the J call TRBJ2-5; D might be TRBD1 (5 bases). With 6 bases removed from V and 2 bases from J, the gap between germline ends came to 13 bases. In germline, CDR1 is SGHTA, CDR2 FQGTGA. CDR3 length: 14 amino acids. The CDR3: CASSRGSSQETQYF. CDR3 bases: TGTGCCAGCAGTAGGGGCAGTAGTCAAGAGACCCAGTACTTC.

The V call is TRBV5-5, the J call TRBJ2-7; D is possibly TRBD2 (6 bases). Trimming took off 4 bases at V and 3 bases at J, with 14 bases between the two ends. CDR1 and CDR2 from the germline V gene are SGHKS and YYEKEE (reference sequence). CDR3 size: 14 residues. CDR3 nucleotide sequence: TGTGCCAGCAGCCACCCGGGGGTCGGCTACGAGCAGTACTTC. Encoded protein: CASSHPGVGYEQYF.

V and J are TRBV7-9 and TRBJ1-2, with 7 nucleotides matching TRBD1. The V gene end was trimmed by 5 bases and the J gene end by 3 bases; junction bases not matched to a gene: 12. The CDR3 runs 16 residues. Germline V lookup: CDR1 SEHNR, CDR2 FQNEAQ (reference sequence). The CDR3 region is CASSPPTGFGDYGYTF. CDR3 bases: TGTGCCAGCAGCCCACCGACAGGGTTTGGGGACTATGGCTACACCTTC. The complete variable domain, with remaining parts taken from reference TRBV7-9 and TRBJ1-2, reads DTGVSQNPRHKITKRGQNVTFRCDPISEHNRLYWYRQTLGQGPEFLTYFQNEAQLEKSRLLSDRFSAERPKGSFSTLEIQRTEQGDSAMYLCASSPPTGFGDYGYTFGSGTRLTVV.

The chain couples TRBV12-5 to TRBJ2-5, with 7 bases aligning to TRBD1. The junction had 22 bases not matched to a gene; V was cut back by 7 bases and J by 5 bases. This CDR3 contains 18 residues. CDR1 LGHNT and CDR2 FRNRAP come from the germline V gene. Here the CDR3 DNA reads TGTGCTAGTGCCATAGACAGGGCGGCGGGCGACTCGAGGGAGACCCAGTACTTC. It encodes CASAIDRAAGDSRETQYF.

The chain has TRBV2 and TRBJ2-3; 12 bases line up with TRBD2. The length of the CDR3 is 16 residues. Germline CDR1 SNHLY, CDR2 FYNNEI. After removal of 6 bases from V and 3 bases from J, the junction contained 7 bases not matched to a gene. The CDR3: CASRSTSGGFTDTQYF. The CDR3 nucleotides are TGTGCCAGCAGGTCGACTAGCGGGGGATTTACAGATACGCAGTATTTT.

The chain carries TRBV27 and TRBJ1-6; 7 bases are a match to TRBD1. This CDR3 has 15 residues. Germline V lookup: CDR1 MNHEY, CDR2 SMNVEV (reference sequence). The V and J ends lost 10 bases and 10 bases, in that order; junction bases with no gene match: 16. CDR3 in DNA: TGTGCCACCCAACTCCGGGACAGCCCAGGATCACCCCTCCACTTT. Its protein product is CATQLRDSPGSPLHF.

CDR3 sequence (DNA): TGTGCCAGCAGCTCCCACACGGAGCAGTTCTTC. Residues: CASSSHTEQFF. The chain recombines TRBV11-3 with TRBJ2-1; D ambiguous. Trimming cost V 4 bases and J 10 bases, with 8 bases left between them. The CDR3 covers 11 residues. Germline V CDR1 and CDR2: SGHNT, YENEEA.

V gene TRBV30 combines with J gene TRBJ1-2, with D unclear. CDR3 length equals 13 residues. Looked up from germline, CDR1 is GTSNPN and CDR2 is SVGIG (reference sequence). V shed 0 bases and J shed 7 bases, with 12 bases lying between them. CDR3 amino acids: CAWSVVRRSGYTF. CDR3 nucleotide sequence: TGTGCCTGGAGTGTGGTAAGGAGGTCTGGCTACACCTTC.

In its sample, this clone was seen once. J is TRBJ1-1 and V is TRBV14; D unclear. Trimming took 2 bases from V and 0 from J, leaving 10 bases between them. Germline lookup yields CDR1 SGHDN and CDR2 FVKESK. This CDR3 contains 15 residues. CDR3 amino acids: CASSQSGRLNTEAFF. As DNA, the CDR3 is TGTGCCAGCAGCCAAAGCGGCAGACTGAACACTGAAGCTTTCTTT. The whole variable domain, filled in from reference TRBV14 and TRBJ1-1, reads EAGVTQFPSHSVIEKGQTVTLRCDPISGHDNLYWYRRVMGKEIKFLLHFVKESKQDESGMPNNRFLAERTGGTYSTLKVQPAELEDSGVYFCASSQSGRLNTEAFFGQGTRLTVV.

This clone occurred a few times. V is TRBV10-2 and J is TRBJ2-5, with a weak D call TRBD2 (5 bases). This CDR3 spans 13 amino acids. CDR1 and CDR2 from the germline V gene are WSHSY and SAAADI. Between the trimmed V and J ends, which lost 6 bases and 5 bases, there was a span of 13 bases. The CDR3 sequence: CASRRGIGETQYF. The CDR3 coding sequence is TGCGCCAGCAGAAGAGGGATAGGGGAGACCCAGTACTTC.

The rearrangement uses TRBV19 and TRBJ1-1; tentatively, D is TRBD1 (6 bases). CDR1 is LNHDA, CDR2 SQIVND, per germline (reference sequence). Trimming cost V 7 bases and J 4 bases, with 19 bases left between them. The CDR3 spans 15 residues. The CDR3 protein is CASTNSRQGGTEAFF. CDR3 DNA: TGTGCCAGTACCAACTCGCGACAAGGGGGCACTGAAGCTTTCTTT.

The genes are TRBV15 and TRBJ2-1; a possible D gene is TRBD1 (5 bases). This CDR3 contains 14 residues. Germline values: CDR1 LNHNV, CDR2 YYDKDF (reference sequence). V lost 1 base and J 6 bases, leaving 10 bases between the germline ends. The CDR3 region is CATSRAQVINEQFF. In DNA form, the CDR3 reads TGTGCCACCAGCAGAGCACAGGTTATCAATGAGCAGTTCTTC.

This clone was recorded once. The V and J genes are TRBV11-2 and TRBJ2-6, with 8 bases aligning to TRBD2. Germline trimming cut 6 bases from V and 2 bases from J; bases unmatched to any gene: 12. The CDR3 totals 18 residues. Germline CDR1 is SGHAT and CDR2 is FQNNGV. CDR3 sequence reads: CASRSLRGGPAGANVLTF. Here the CDR3 DNA reads TGTGCCAGCAGAAGTCTCCGGGGGGGCCCGGCTGGGGCCAACGTCCTGACTTTC. The variable domain in full, with the rest retrieved from reference TRBV11-2 and TRBJ2-6, is EAGVAQSPRYKIIEKRQSVAFWCNPISGHATLYWYQQILGQGPKLLIQFQNNGVVDDSQLPKDRFSAERLKGVDSTLKIQPAKLEDSAVYLCASRSLRGGPAGANVLTFGAGSRLTVL.

The chain links TRBV4-3 to TRBJ2-5; D not certain. The CDR3 extends over 12 amino acids. The germline V gene has CDR1 LGHNA and CDR2 YSLEER. V gave up 8 bases and J gave up 5 bases, with 12 bases separating them. CDR3: CASFLTRETQYF. CDR3 coding DNA: TGCGCCAGCTTTCTCACCCGGGAGACCCAGTACTTC.

This clone was seen a few times. The V gene is TRBV5-1, the J gene TRBJ2-3, with TRBD2 matching over 7 bases. The CDR3 totals 16 residues. CDR1 is SGHRS and CDR2 is YFSETQ in the germline V gene. J lost 0 bases, V lost 3 bases, and 7 bases had no gene match. The CDR3 nucleotides are TGCGCCAGCAGCTGGTCGGGGGGTAGTAGCACAGATACGCAGTATTTT. This gives the protein CASSWSGGSSTDTQYF.

The genes are TRBV7-6 and TRBJ2-4, with D tentatively TRBD1 (5 bases). V was pared by 6 bases and J by 8 bases, with 14 bases between. The germline gives CDR1 SGHVS, CDR2 FNYEAQ. This CDR3 contains 13 residues. CDR3 sequence: CASSSGQGYIQYF. The CDR3 DNA is TGTGCCAGCAGTTCTGGACAAGGATACATTCAGTACTTC.

The V gene is TRBV4-3, the J gene TRBJ2-1, with TRBD1 as a possible D gene (6 bases). The length of the CDR3 is 13 residues. V was cut by 1 base and J by 5 bases, with 6 bases left in between. The germline gives CDR1 LGHNA, CDR2 YSLEER. CDR3 sequence: CASSQAGDNEQFF. The CDR3 DNA sequence: TGCGCCAGCAGCCAAGCAGGGGACAATGAGCAGTTCTTC.

The chain has TRBV2 and TRBJ2-5; 9 bases align to TRBD2. The CDR3 spans 14 residues. Trimming removed 4 bases from V and 5 bases from J; junction bases left unmatched: 5. Germline assignment: CDR1 SNHLY and CDR2 FYNNEI. In DNA form, the CDR3 reads TGTGCCAGCAGTGCAGATAGCGGGGGTGAGACCCAGTACTTC. Its protein is CASSADSGGETQYF.

The chain uses TRBV12-2 and TRBJ2-5; TRBD2 is taken as the D call from the table, unchecked against the DNA. TRBV12-2 is recorded as a pseudogene. The CDR3 loop spans 15 amino acids. The CDR3 nucleotides are TGTGCAAGTCGCCGAGCAGTAGCGCAAAAAGAGACCCAGTACTTC. Its translation is CASRRAVAQKETQYF.

Here the CDR3 reads CASSFPGGYNEQFF. The CDR3, as DNA: TGTGCCAGCAGCTTTCCCGGCGGGTACAATGAGCAGTTCTTC. The chain couples TRBV7-2 to TRBJ2-1; a possible D gene is TRBD2 (5 bases). Germline CDR1 reads SGHTA; CDR2 reads FQGNSA. This CDR3 is 14 amino acids long. V was clipped by 3 bases and J by 4 bases, with 10 bases between them.